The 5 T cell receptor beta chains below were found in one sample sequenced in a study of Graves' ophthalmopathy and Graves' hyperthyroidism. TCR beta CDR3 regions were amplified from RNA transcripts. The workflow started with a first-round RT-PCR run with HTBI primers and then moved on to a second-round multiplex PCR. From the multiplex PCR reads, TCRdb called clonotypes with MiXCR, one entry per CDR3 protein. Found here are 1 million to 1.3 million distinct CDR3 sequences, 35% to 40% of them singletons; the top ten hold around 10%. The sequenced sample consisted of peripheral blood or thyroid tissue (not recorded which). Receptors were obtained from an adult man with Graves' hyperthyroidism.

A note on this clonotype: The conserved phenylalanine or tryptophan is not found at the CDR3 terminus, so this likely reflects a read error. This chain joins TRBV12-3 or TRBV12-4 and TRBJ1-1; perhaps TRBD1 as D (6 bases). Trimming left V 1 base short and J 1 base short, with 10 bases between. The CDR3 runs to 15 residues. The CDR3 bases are TGTGCCAGCAGTTTAGGGGGACATAGGAACACTGAAGCTTTCCTT. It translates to CASSLGGHRNTEAFL.

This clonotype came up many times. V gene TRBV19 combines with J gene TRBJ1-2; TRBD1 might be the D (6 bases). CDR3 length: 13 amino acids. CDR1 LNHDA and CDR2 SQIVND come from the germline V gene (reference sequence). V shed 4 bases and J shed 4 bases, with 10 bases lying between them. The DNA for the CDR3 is TGTGCCAGTAGTAACCGGGACACCTATGGCTACACCTTC. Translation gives CASSNRDTYGYTF.

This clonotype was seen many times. CDR3 protein: CASSIAGLAEYEQYF. In DNA form, the CDR3 reads TGTGCCAGCAGCATTGCGGGACTAGCGGAATACGAGCAGTACTTC. The rearrangement joins TRBV5-4 to TRBJ2-7, with 11 bases aligning to TRBD2. This CDR3 spans 15 amino acids. The germline V gene encodes CDR1 SGHNT and CDR2 YYREEE (reference sequence). V lost 4 bases to trimming and J lost 4 bases; unmatched junction nucleotides: 7. Full variable domain (outside the CDR3, taken from reference TRBV5-4 and TRBJ2-7): ETGVTQSPTHLIKTRGQQVTLRCSSQSGHNTVSWYQQALGQGPQFIFQYYREEENGRGNFPPRFSGLQFPNYSSELNVNALELDDSALYLCASSIAGLAEYEQYFGPGTRLTVT.

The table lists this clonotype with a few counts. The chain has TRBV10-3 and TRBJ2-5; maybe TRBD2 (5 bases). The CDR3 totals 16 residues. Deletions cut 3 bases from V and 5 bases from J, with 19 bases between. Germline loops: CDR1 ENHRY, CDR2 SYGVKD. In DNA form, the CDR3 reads TGTGCCATCAGTGATGAAGGAGGCCCCGGTGGGGAGACCCAGTACTTC. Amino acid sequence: CAISDEGGPGGETQYF.

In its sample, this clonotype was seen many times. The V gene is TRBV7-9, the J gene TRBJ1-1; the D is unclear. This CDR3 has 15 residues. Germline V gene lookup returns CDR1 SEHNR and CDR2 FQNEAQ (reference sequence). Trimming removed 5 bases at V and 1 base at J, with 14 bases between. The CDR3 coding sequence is TGTGCCAGCAGCCTCCAGGCACAGTCGAACACTGAAGCTTTCTTT. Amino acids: CASSLQAQSNTEAFF.